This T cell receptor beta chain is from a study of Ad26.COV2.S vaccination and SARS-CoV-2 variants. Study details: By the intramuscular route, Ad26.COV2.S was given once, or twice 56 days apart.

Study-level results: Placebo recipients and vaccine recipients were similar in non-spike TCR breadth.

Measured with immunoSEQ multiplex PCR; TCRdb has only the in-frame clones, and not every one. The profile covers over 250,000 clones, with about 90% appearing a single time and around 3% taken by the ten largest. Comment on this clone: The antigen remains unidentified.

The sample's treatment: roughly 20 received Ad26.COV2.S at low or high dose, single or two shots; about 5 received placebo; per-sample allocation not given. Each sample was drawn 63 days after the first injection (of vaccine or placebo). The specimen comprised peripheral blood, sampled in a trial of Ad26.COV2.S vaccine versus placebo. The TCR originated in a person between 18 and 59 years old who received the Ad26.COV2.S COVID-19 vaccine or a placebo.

CDR3 in DNA: TGTGCCAGCAGCTTCGGACTAGCGGGAGGTCCGGACCAAGAGACCCAGTACTTC. It encodes CASSFGLAGGPDQETQYF. The chain joins TRBV7-9 to TRBJ2-5; 14 positions agree with TRBD2. Unmatched junction bases numbered 6, after V lost 3 bases and J lost 0 bases. The CDR3 covers 18 residues. Germline-derived CDR1 and CDR2 are SEHNR and FQNEAQ (reference sequence).